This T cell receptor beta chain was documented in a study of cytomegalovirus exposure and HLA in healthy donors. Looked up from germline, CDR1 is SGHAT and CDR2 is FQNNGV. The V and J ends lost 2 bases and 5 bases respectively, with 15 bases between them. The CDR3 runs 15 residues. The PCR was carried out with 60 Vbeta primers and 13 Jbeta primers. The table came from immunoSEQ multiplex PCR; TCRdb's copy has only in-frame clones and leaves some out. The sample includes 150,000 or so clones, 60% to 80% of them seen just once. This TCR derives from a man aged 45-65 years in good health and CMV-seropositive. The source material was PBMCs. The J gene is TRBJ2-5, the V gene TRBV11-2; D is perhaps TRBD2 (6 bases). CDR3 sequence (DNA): TGTGCCAGCAGCTTAAGTCAGGGAGGTTGGGAGACCCAGTACTTC. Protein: CASSLSQGGWETQYF.